A selection of T cell receptor beta chains follows, all from one sample in a study of early stage breast cancer tumors. Data came from immunoSEQ multiplex PCR; TCRdb stores just in-frame clones and leaves some out. The data show approximately 20,000 clones, around 82% seen once. Sequencing input: blood. Receptors originate from a person aged 70 to 79 with breast cancer. The conserved cysteine and the conserved F or W are not part of the CDR3 here. Size values are once, few and many counts, or a class for expanded clones, and some rows have none.

>.|TRBJ1-5|TRBV30
AWSSGTGGGNQPQH
>once|TRBJ1-5|TRBV28
ASSLREGSQPQH
>.|TRBJ2-1|TRBV5-1
ASSLKGDRSYNEQF
>.|TRBJ2-3|TRBV19
ASSRGAWVDTQY
>.|TRBJ2-7|TRBV5-1
ASSHNGEQGNEQY
>.|TRBJ1-1|TRBV2
ASSEGRIAEAF
>.|TRBJ1-3|TRBV7-9
ASSPWDIRGNTIY
>.|TRBJ2-3|TRBV2
ASSVDRGDTQY
>few|TRBJ1-3|TRBV12-5
ASGSDRGNTIY
>few|TRBJ2-7|TRBV6-5
ASSYSMQTYEQY
>.|TRBJ2-5|TRBV15
ATSRDRGMGETQY
>.|TRBJ1-1|TRBV5-1
ASSLRLGDTEAF
>.|TRBJ1-2|TRBV7-2
ASSPDRQYGYT
>once|TRBJ1-6|TRBV7-2
ASSLAIDRKNSPLH
>.|TRBJ2-7|TRBV30
ALTQIRERGGRYEQY
>.|TRBJ1-6|TRBV4-3
ASSLTYRDRGSPLH
>once|TRBJ2-3|TRBV9
ASSVEQGSTDTQY
>.|TRBJ2-6|TRBV6-1
ASSRVTGANVLT
>.|TRBJ2-6|TRBV30
AWSGLSGANVLT
>.|TRBJ2-2|TRBV11-3
ASSLDGGGTGELF
>.|TRBJ2-1|TRBV4-2
ASSQGQGSSYNEQF
>.|TRBJ2-7|TRBV18
ASSPTGDSSYEQY
>.|TRBJ1-5|TRBV6-1
ASSEAWGVNQPQH
>once|TRBJ2-7|TRBV5-4
ASRSAGSSSSYEQY
>once|TRBJ2-3|TRBV29-1
SVYYKDQSTDTQY
>.|TRBJ1-1|TRBV5-1
ASSLAGGVTEAF
>.|TRBJ2-3|TRBV19
ASSTTTGGADTQY
>.|TRBJ2-2|TRBV28
ASRGQGIIGELF
>.|TRBJ2-2|TRBV6-6
ASSQTSSNTGELF
>.|TRBJ1-1|TRBV28
ATDTPGMNTEAF
>.|TRBJ2-3|TRBV2
ASSGGRVSDTQY
>.|TRBJ2-7|TRBV9
ASSVDLAGVKQY
>.|TRBJ1-2|TRBV30
AWSKGVGDGYT
>.|TRBJ1-2|TRBV6-6
ASSYSGANYGYT
>.|TRBJ1-2|TRBV5-5
ASSYKQGALNYGYT
>.|TRBJ2-5|TRBV5-1
ASSLAGLTTETQY
>.|TRBJ1-2|TRBV25-1
ASSETLNYGYT
>.|TRBJ1-2|TRBV6-5
ASRPGTGGYGYT
>.|TRBJ1-2|TRBV13
ASSLGLSGAGDGYT
>.|TRBJ1-1|TRBV5-4
ASSARTGAPSTEAF
>once|TRBJ1-2|TRBV5-8
ASSPDRNYGYT
>.|TRBJ1-1|TRBV28
ASSLSMGAEAF
>.|TRBJ2-7|TRBV5-1
ASSEGTGGIEQY
>once|TRBJ1-5|TRBV30
AWSAQGALWAQH
>.|TRBJ2-3|TRBV5-1
ASSPPDRGFRTDTQY
>once|TRBJ1-5|TRBV6-6
ATSGTSVDQPQH
>.|TRBJ2-7|TRBV10-3
AISESMAQYEQY
>.|TRBJ2-5|TRBV4-1
ASSQVLAGQETQY
>.|TRBJ1-6|TRBV7-6
ASSSTGSNSPLH
>.|TRBJ2-3|TRBV9
ASSVVASDDTQY
>once|TRBJ1-2|TRBV28
ASSSGQASTGISGYT
>.|TRBJ2-3|TRBV25-1
ASSVSGGPGDTQY
>.|TRBJ2-3|TRBV9
ASSVTEDTQY
>.|TRBJ2-5|TRBV9
ASSPLAAQETQY